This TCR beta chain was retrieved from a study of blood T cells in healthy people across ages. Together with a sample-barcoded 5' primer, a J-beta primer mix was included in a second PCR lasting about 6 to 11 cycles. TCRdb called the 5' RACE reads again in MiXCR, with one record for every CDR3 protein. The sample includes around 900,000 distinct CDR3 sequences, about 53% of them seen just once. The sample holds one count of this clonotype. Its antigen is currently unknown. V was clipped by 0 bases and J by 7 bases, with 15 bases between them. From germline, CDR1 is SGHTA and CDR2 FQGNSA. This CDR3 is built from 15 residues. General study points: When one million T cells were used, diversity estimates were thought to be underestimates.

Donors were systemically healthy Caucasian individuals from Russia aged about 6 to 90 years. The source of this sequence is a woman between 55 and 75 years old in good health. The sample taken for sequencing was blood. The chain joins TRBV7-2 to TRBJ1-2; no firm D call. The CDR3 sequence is CASSLAFGGMSGYTF. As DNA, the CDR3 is TGTGCCAGCAGCTTAGCGTTTGGAGGGATGAGTGGCTACACCTTC.